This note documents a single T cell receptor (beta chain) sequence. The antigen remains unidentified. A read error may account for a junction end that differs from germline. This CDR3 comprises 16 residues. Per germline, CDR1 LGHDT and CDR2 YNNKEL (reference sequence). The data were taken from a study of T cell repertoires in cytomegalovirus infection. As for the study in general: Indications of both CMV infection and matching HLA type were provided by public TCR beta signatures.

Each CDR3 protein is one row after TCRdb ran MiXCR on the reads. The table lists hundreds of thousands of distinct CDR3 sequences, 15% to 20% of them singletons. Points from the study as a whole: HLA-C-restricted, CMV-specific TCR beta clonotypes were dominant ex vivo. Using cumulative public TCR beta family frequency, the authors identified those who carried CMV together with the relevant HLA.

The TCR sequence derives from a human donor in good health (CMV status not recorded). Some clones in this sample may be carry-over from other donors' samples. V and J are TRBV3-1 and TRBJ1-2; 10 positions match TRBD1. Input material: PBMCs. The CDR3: CASSSRGQGGDYGYTF. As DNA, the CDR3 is TGTGCTAGCAGCTCCCGCGGACAGGGGGGGGACTATGGCTACACCTTC.